Below, 9 T cell receptor beta chains from the same sample are listed, as sequenced in a study of OX40 agonist ivuxolimab in advanced cancers. Some clones are missing from TCRdb's copy, which holds only in-frame ones; the method was immunoSEQ multiplex PCR. The sample contains under 85,000 clones, 85% of which appear only once. The material sequenced was CD4+ or CD8+ T cells sorted from blood, taken in a trial of the OX40 agonist ivuxolimab. These receptors were collected from an adult with an advanced solid tumor such as melanoma, head and neck, liver or kidney cancer.

This clone turned up a few times. The chain couples TRBV5-1 to TRBJ1-2; TRBD1 matches 9 bases. Germline V gene data show CDR1 as SGHRS and CDR2 as YFSETQ. The ends lost 6 bases at V and 4 bases at J; junction bases unmatched: 7. The CDR3 length is 14 residues. The CDR3 nucleotides read TGCGCCAGCACACAGGGGGCTCAGAGCTATGGCTACACCTTC. Translation gives CASTQGAQSYGYTF. Together with reference TRBV5-1 and TRBJ1-2, the CDR3 gives the full variable domain: KAGVTQTPRYLIKTRGQQVTLSCSPISGHRSVSWYQQTPGQGLQFLFEYFSETQRNKGNFPGRFSGRQFSNSRSEMNVSTLELGDSALYLCASTQGAQSYGYTFGSGTRLTVV.

The J gene is TRBJ2-3, the V gene TRBV19; 8 positions match TRBD1. The CDR3 runs to 15 residues. V lost 3 bases to trimming and J lost 2 bases; unmatched junction nucleotides: 4. CDR1 and CDR2 (germline): LNHDA, SQIVND (reference sequence). CDR3 in DNA: TGTGCCAGTAGTATCCGGGACAGGTCCACAGATACGCAGTATTTT. As protein: CASSIRDRSTDTQYF. The variable domain in full, with the rest retrieved from reference TRBV19 and TRBJ2-3, is DGGITQSPKYLFRKEGQNVTLSCEQNLNHDAMYWYRQDPGQGLRLIYYSQIVNDFQKGDIAEGYSVSREKKESFPLTVTSAQKNPTAFYLCASSIRDRSTDTQYFGPGTRLTVL.

The CDR3 DNA reads TGCGCCAGCAGCTGGACTAGCGGGGGGGTAAGCCCTGAGCAGTTCTTC. This sequence encodes CASSWTSGGVSPEQFF. The rearrangement joins TRBV5-1 to TRBJ2-1; 15 positions agree with TRBD2. The length of the CDR3 is 16 residues. Germline V gene lookup returns CDR1 SGHRS and CDR2 YFSETQ. J gave up 9 bases and V 3 bases, and 7 bases lay outside the gene matches.

V usage is TRBV18 and J usage is TRBJ2-3; 10 bases line up with TRBD2. In germline, CDR1 is KGHSH, CDR2 LQKENI. This CDR3 comprises 16 residues. The junction had 2 bases not matched to a gene; V was cut back by 1 base and J by 1 base. As DNA, the CDR3 is TGTGCCAGCTCACCACTCCTAGCGGGGGGCACAGATACGCAGTATTTT. This codes for CASSPLLAGGTDTQYF.

This clone appeared once. The chain combines TRBV7-2 with TRBJ2-1; 7 bases align to TRBD1. The CDR3 extends over 15 amino acids. CDR1 and CDR2 (germline): SGHTA, FQGNSA. With 2 bases clipped from V and 6 bases from J, the junction kept 7 bases outside the gene matches. DNA for the CDR3: TGTGCCAGCAGCTTATACGGACAGGCCGCCAATGAGCAGTTCTTC. Translated: CASSLYGQAANEQFF.

The chain has TRBV10-3 and TRBJ1-2; TRBD1 matches at 12 bases. The germline gives CDR1 ENHRY, CDR2 SYGVKD. The CDR3 spans 18 residues. V trimming: 3 bases; J trimming: 5 bases; junction bases outside the gene matches: 13. CDR3 amino acids: CAISEIRDRGLIEYGYTF. CDR3 DNA sequence: TGTGCCATCAGTGAAATCCGGGACAGGGGGCTTATCGAGTATGGCTACACCTTC.

The chain is built from TRBV6-6 and TRBJ2-7; tentatively, D is TRBD1 or TRBD2 (6 bases each). CDR1 is MNHNY, CDR2 SVGAGI, per germline (reference sequence). CDR3 length: 14 amino acids. The V gene lost 7 bases and the J gene lost 2 bases, with 15 bases spanning the gap. CDR3 sequence (DNA): TGTGCCAGCATCTGGGGGGCGACGGCCTACGAGCAGTACTTC. Encoded protein: CASIWGATAYEQYF.

This sequence joins TRBV4-3 and TRBJ1-4; tentative D call: TRBD1 (5 bases). Germline CDR1 and CDR2: LGHNA and YSLEER. The CDR3 loop spans 15 amino acids. Trimming pared 0 bases from V and 4 bases from J, leaving 9 bases between. The chain's CDR3 is CASSQDWGSNEKLFF. The CDR3 coding sequence is TGCGCCAGCAGCCAAGATTGGGGGAGTAATGAAAAACTGTTTTTT.

This chain uses TRBV7-2 with TRBJ2-1; possible D gene TRBD2, 7 bases. Germline V CDR1 and CDR2: SGHTA, FQGNSA. V lost 0 bases, J lost 9 bases, and 30 bases lay in between. This CDR3 is built from 20 residues. Here the CDR3 reads CASSLAAWGGRFLASTEQFF. The CDR3 region has the DNA TGTGCCAGCAGCTTAGCAGCCTGGGGGGGGCGATTTCTGGCTTCCACTGAGCAGTTCTTC.